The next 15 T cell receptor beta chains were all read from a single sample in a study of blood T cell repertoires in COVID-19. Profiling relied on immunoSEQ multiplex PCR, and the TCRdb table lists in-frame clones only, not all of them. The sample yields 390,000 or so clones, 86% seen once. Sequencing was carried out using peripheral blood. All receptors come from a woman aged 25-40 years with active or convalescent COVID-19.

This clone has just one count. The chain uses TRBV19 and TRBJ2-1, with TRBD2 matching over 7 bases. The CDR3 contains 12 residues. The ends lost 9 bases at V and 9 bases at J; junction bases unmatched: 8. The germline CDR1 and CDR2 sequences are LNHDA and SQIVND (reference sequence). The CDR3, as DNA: TGTGCCAGCGCGGGGAGGGAGGGTGAGCAGTTCTTC. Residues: CASAGREGEQFF.

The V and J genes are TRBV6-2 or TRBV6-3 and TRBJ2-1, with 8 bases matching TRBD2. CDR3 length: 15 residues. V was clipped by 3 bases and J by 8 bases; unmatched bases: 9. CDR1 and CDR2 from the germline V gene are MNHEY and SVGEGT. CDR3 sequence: CASSYNPAGADEQFF. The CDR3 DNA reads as TGTGCCAGCAGTTATAACCCAGCGGGAGCTGATGAGCAGTTCTTC.

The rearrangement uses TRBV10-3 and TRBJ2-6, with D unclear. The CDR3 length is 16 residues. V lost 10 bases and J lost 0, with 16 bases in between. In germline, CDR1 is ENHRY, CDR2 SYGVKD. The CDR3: CATQTQTLSGANVLTF. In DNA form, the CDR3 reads TGTGCCACACAGACACAAACCCTCTCTGGGGCCAACGTCCTGACTTTC.

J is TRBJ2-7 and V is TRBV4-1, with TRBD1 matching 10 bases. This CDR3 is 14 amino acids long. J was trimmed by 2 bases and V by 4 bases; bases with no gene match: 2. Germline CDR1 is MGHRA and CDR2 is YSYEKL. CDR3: CASSLGQGAYEQYF. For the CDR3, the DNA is TGCGCCAGCAGCCTTGGACAGGGGGCCTACGAGCAGTACTTC.

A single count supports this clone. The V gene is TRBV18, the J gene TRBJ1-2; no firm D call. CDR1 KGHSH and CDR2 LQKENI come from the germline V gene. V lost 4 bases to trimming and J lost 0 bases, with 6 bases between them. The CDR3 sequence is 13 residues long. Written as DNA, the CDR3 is TGTGCCAGCTCACTTTACACTAACTATGGCTACACCTTC. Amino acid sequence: CASSLYTNYGYTF.

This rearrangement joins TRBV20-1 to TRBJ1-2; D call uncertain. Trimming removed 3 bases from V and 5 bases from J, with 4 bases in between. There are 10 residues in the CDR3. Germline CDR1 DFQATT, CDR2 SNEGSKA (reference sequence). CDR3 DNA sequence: TGCAGTGCTAGGGCTTATGGCTACACCTTC. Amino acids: CSARAYGYTF.

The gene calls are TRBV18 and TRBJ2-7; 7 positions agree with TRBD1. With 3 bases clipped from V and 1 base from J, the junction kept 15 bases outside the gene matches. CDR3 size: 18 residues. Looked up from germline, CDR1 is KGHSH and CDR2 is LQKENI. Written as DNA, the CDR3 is TGTGCCAGCTCACCTAACTTAGGAACAGGGGCTTCGTCCTACGAGCAGTACTTC. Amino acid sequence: CASSPNLGTGASSYEQYF.

CDR3 in amino acids: CATSDSSGRAYNEQFF. The DNA for the CDR3 is TGTGCCACCAGTGATTCGAGCGGGAGGGCCTACAATGAGCAGTTCTTC. V gene TRBV24-1 combines with J gene TRBJ2-1, with 10 positions matching TRBD2. The germline V gene has CDR1 KGHDR and CDR2 SFDVKD. V was clipped by 2 bases and J by 2 bases; unmatched bases: 2. The CDR3 contains 16 residues.

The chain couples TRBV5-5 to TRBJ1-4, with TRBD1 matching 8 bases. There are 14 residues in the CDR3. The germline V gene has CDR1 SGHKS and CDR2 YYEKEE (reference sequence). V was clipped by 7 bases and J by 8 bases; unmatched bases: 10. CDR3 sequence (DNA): TGTGCCAGCGGACAGGGAGGTTCCCGAGAAAAACTGTTTTTT. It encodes CASGQGGSREKLFF.

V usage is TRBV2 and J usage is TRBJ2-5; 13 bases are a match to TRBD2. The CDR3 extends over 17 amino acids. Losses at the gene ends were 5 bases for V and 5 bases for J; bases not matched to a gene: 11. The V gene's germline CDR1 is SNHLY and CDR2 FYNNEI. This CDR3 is CASSTTILAGGGETQYF. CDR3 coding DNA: TGTGCCAGCAGTACTACCATACTAGCGGGAGGGGGGGAGACCCAGTACTTC. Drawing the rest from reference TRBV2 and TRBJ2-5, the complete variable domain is EPEVTQTPSHQVTQMGQEVILRCVPISNHLYFYWYRQILGQKVEFLVSFYNNEISEKSEIFDDQFSVERPDGSNFTLKIRSTKLEDSAMYFCASSTTILAGGGETQYFGPGTRLLVL.

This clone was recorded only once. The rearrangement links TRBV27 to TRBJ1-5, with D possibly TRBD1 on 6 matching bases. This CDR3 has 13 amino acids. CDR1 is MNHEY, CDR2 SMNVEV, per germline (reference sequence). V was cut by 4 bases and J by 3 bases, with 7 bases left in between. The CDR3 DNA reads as TGTGCCAGCAGTTGGGACACCAATCAGCCCCAGCATTTT. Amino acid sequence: CASSWDTNQPQHF.

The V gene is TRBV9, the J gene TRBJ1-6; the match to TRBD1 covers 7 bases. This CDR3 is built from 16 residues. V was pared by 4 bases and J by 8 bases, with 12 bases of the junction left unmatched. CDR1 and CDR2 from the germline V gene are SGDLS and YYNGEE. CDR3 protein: CASSLDSTGIDSPLHF. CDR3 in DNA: TGTGCCAGCAGCCTCGACTCGACAGGGATTGATTCACCCCTCCACTTT.

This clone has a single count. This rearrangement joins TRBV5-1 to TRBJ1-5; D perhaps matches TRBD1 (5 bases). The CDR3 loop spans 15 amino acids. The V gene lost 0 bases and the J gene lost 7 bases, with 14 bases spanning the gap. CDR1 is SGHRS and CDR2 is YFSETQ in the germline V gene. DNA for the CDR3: TGCGCCAGCAGCTTGGCCGGGCAGGGAAGACAGCCCCAGCATTTT. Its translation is CASSLAGQGRQPQHF.

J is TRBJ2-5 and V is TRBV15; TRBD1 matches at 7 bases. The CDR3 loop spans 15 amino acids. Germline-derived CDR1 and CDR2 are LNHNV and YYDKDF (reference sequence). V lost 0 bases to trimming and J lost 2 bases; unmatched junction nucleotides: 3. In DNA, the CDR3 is TGTGCCACCAGCAGAGATCCGGGACAGCAAGAGACCCAGTACTTC. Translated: CATSRDPGQQETQYF.

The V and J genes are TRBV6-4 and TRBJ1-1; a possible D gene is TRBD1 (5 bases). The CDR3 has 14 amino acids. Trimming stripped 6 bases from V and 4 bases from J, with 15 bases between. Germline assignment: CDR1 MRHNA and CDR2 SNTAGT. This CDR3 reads CASRTGELVTEAFF. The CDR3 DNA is TGTGCCAGCAGAACGGGGGAGTTGGTCACTGAAGCTTTCTTT.